Detailed here is one T cell receptor (beta chain). The antigen remains undetermined. This sample was taken from a study of blood T cells in healthy people across ages. The overall study: When template switching was applied, about one barcoded beta molecule was captured per two T cells.

Primed by a sample-barcoded 5' primer and a J-beta primer mix, a second PCR proceeded for 7 to 11 cycles. Each of the cDNA molecules was tagged by a template-switch adaptor with 12 random nucleotides. TCRdb ran MiXCR on the 5' RACE reads and lists one entry per CDR3 protein. Among fewer than 700,000 distinct CDR3 sequences listed, 40% to 50% were seen once. The donors, aged 6 to 90, were healthy Caucasians from Russia. Study conclusions and caveats: Unsorted PBMCs prevented conclusive naive versus antigen-experienced comparison.

The clonotype comes from a man aged 80 or over in good health. Source material: blood.

The CDR3, as DNA: TGTGCCAGCAGCCCTGGGACCTCCCAGGATGCCGATACGCAGTATTTT. This translates into CASSPGTSQDADTQYF. The V call is TRBV13, the J call TRBJ2-3; D is perhaps TRBD1 or TRBD2 (5 bases each). With 5 bases removed from V and 6 bases from J, the gap between germline ends came to 21 bases. The CDR3 runs to 16 residues. Per the germline V gene, CDR1 is PRHDT and CDR2 is FYEKMQ (reference sequence).